This paragraph covers one T cell receptor beta chain sequence. The length of the CDR3 is 14 residues. V was pared by 2 bases and J by 5 bases, with 12 bases between. Germline values: CDR1 MNHNY, CDR2 SVGAGI (reference sequence). This sample was included in a study of blood T cells in healthy people across ages. A second 7 to 11 cycle PCR used barcoded and J-beta primers. TCRdb re-derived calls from the 5' RACE reads in MiXCR, one entry per CDR3 protein. The data show 660,000 or so distinct CDR3 sequences, with around three fifths seen just once and 30% to 40% held by the top ten. The chain recombines TRBV6-6 with TRBJ1-2, with a possible D match to TRBD1 (6 bases). The sequence was obtained from a man in his sixties in good health. Sample: blood. The chain's CDR3 is CASSYPTGIYGYTF. The CDR3 bases are TGTGCCAGCAGTTACCCAACAGGGATATATGGCTACACCTTC.